These 18 T cell receptor beta chains share one sample of origin, sequenced in a study of immune cell composition in non-small cell lung cancer. Profiled with immunoSEQ multiplex PCR; TCRdb holds only in-frame clones, not every one. The sample includes about 7,500 clones, roughly three quarters of them seen just once. What was sequenced was lung tumor tissue. The receptors stem from a human donor with non-small cell lung cancer.

By share, this clone counts as medium-sized (0.01 to 0.1%). CDR3 protein: CATSTSGRGDEQFF. DNA for the CDR3: TGTGCCACCTCAACTAGCGGGAGGGGGGATGAGCAGTTCTTC. The chain is built from TRBV15 and TRBJ2-1; 13 bases are shared with TRBD2. V trimming: 8 bases; J trimming: 8 bases; junction bases outside the gene matches: 6. CDR1 and CDR2 from the germline V gene are LNHNV and YYDKDF (reference sequence). The CDR3 has 14 residues.

This sequence joins TRBV30 and TRBJ2-5, with 7 bases fitting TRBD1. This CDR3 is built from 13 residues. Germline V gene data show CDR1 as GTSNPN and CDR2 as SVGIG (reference sequence). V was clipped by 3 bases and J by 2 bases; unmatched bases: 3. CDR3 DNA sequence: TGTGCCTGGAGCCGGACAGGACAAGAGACCCAGTACTTC. Amino acid sequence: CAWSRTGQETQYF.

The genes are TRBV2 and TRBJ1-3; D remains unclear. In germline, CDR1 is SNHLY, CDR2 FYNNEI. The CDR3 loop spans 15 amino acids. V was pared by 6 bases and J by 3 bases, with 15 bases between. DNA of the CDR3: TGTGCCAGCAGAGAACAGCGCTCCGGTGGAAACACCATATATTTT. Protein sequence: CASREQRSGGNTIYF.

The V call is TRBV18, the J call TRBJ1-4; 9 positions agree with TRBD1. This CDR3 has 15 residues. J was trimmed by 8 bases and V by 2 bases; bases with no gene match: 6. Germline V gene data show CDR1 as KGHSH and CDR2 as LQKENI. The CDR3 region is CASSPSAQGAEKLFF. The CDR3, as DNA: TGTGCCAGCTCACCATCCGCACAGGGGGCGGAAAAACTGTTTTTT.

This rearrangement joins TRBV23-1 to TRBJ2-1; perhaps TRBD2 as D (6 bases). TRBV23-1 is filed as an ORF, its function uncertain. Trimming removed 8 bases from V and 2 bases from J, with 13 bases in between. The length of the CDR3 is 14 residues. In DNA, the CDR3 is TGCGCCAGCGTGATAGCGGACCCCTACAATGAGCAGTTCTTC. Its translation is CASVIADPYNEQFF.

The V and J genes are TRBV9 and TRBJ1-6; D is unclear. V was pared by 3 bases and J by 6 bases, with 13 bases between. The CDR3 is 15 amino acids. Germline V CDR1 and CDR2: SGDLS, YYNGEE. DNA for the CDR3: TGTGCCAGCAGCGCCACTACATTCCCTAATTCACCCCTCCACTTT. Translated: CASSATTFPNSPLHF.

This clone was found a few times. The genes are TRBV2 and TRBJ1-3; D remains unclear. The CDR3 is made up of 13 amino acids. Trimming took off 7 bases at V and 5 bases at J, with 12 bases between the two ends. Germline assignment: CDR1 SNHLY and CDR2 FYNNEI. Here the CDR3 DNA reads TGTGCCAGCATGAGGGATCTGAGAAACACCATATATTTT. Protein: CASMRDLRNTIYF. Full variable domain (outside the CDR3, taken from reference TRBV2 and TRBJ1-3): EPEVTQTPSHQVTQMGQEVILRCVPISNHLYFYWYRQILGQKVEFLVSFYNNEISEKSEIFDDQFSVERPDGSNFTLKIRSTKLEDSAMYFCASMRDLRNTIYFGEGSWLTVV.

This clone has more than one count but fewer than ten. The rearrangement joins TRBV5-4 to TRBJ2-1; D gene uncertain. Per the germline V gene, CDR1 is SGHNT and CDR2 is YYREEE (reference sequence). This CDR3 has 13 residues. The V gene lost 1 base and the J gene lost 5 bases, with 7 bases spanning the gap. The CDR3 nucleotides are TGTGCCAGCAGCTTGTATGCGGACAATGAGCAGTTCTTC. It specifies CASSLYADNEQFF.

The chain's CDR3 is CASRPSTGTPARNYGYTF. The CDR3 bases are TGTGCCAGCAGGCCATCGACAGGGACCCCGGCCCGAAACTATGGCTACACCTTC. The V and J genes are TRBV7-9 and TRBJ1-2; 7 nucleotides match TRBD1. V lost 6 bases and J lost 2; bases outside the gene matches: 18. There are 18 residues in the CDR3. From germline, CDR1 is SEHNR and CDR2 FQNEAQ (reference sequence).

The chain couples TRBV4-1 to TRBJ2-3; TRBD2 aligns across 13 bases. Germline lookup yields CDR1 MGHRA and CDR2 YSYEKL. CDR3 length: 15 amino acids. V dropped 4 bases and J dropped 6; count of bases not matched to a gene: 4. DNA of the CDR3: TGCGCCAGCAGCCTAACTAGCGGGGGGGCCGATACGCAGTATTTT. Translating it yields CASSLTSGGADTQYF.

In its sample, this clone ranks as medium-sized. This chain connects TRBV9 to TRBJ2-1, with a possible D match to TRBD1 (6 bases). The CDR3 extends over 12 amino acids. Trimming removed 4 bases at V and 14 bases at J, with 16 bases between. CDR1 is SGDLS and CDR2 is YYNGEE in the germline V gene. CDR3 bases: TGTGCCAGCAGCACGCCACAGGGTCTGAAGTTCTTC. Residues: CASSTPQGLKFF.

This clone was counted a few times. The rearrangement joins TRBV2 to TRBJ1-4; possibly TRBD1 for D (6 bases). Trimming stripped 6 bases from V and 3 bases from J, with 11 bases between. Germline assignment: CDR1 SNHLY and CDR2 FYNNEI. This CDR3 region has 14 residues. CDR3 nucleotides: TGTGCCAGCAGGTTGACAGGCTCTAATGAAAAACTGTTTTTT. Protein: CASRLTGSNEKLFF.

This clone was detected only a few times. The V call is TRBV7-9, the J call TRBJ2-7; 14 bases are shared with TRBD2. The CDR3 is made up of 14 amino acids. Per germline, CDR1 SEHNR and CDR2 FQNEAQ (reference sequence). The V gene end was trimmed by 5 bases and the J gene end by 5 bases; junction bases not matched to a gene: 2. CDR3 loop: CASSLGLAGDEQYF. As DNA, the CDR3 is TGTGCCAGCAGCCTGGGACTAGCGGGGGACGAGCAGTACTTC. Combining the CDR3 with reference TRBV7-9 and TRBJ2-7 gives the whole variable domain DTGVSQNPRHKITKRGQNVTFRCDPISEHNRLYWYRQTLGQGPEFLTYFQNEAQLEKSRLLSDRFSAERPKGSFSTLEIQRTEQGDSAMYLCASSLGLAGDEQYFGPGTRLTVT.

The chain recombines TRBV29-1 with TRBJ1-2; unclear D gene. Trimming left V 5 bases short and J 1 base short, with 11 bases between. This CDR3 comprises 13 residues. CDR1 SQVTM and CDR2 ANQGSEA come from the germline V gene. CDR3 DNA sequence: TGCAGCGTTAGAGGATCGAATAACTATGGCTACACCTTC. Its protein is CSVRGSNNYGYTF.

The V call is TRBV29-1, the J call TRBJ2-3; D is unresolved. Germline V gene sequence: CDR1 SQVTM, CDR2 ANQGSEA. CDR3 length: 14 amino acids. Between the trimmed V and J ends, which lost 5 bases and 0 bases, there was a span of 12 bases. CDR3 nucleotide sequence: TGCAGCGTTCGATCTTTGCGGAGCACAGATACGCAGTATTTT. This translates into CSVRSLRSTDTQYF.

This rearrangement joins TRBV6-5 to TRBJ2-3; a weak D match, TRBD1 (5 bases). CDR1 is MNHEY and CDR2 is SVGAGI in the germline V gene. Trimming took 5 bases from V and 7 from J, leaving 16 bases between them. The CDR3 is 14 residues long. For the CDR3, the DNA is TGTGCCAGCAGTGTCGCCCAGGGCGCCAATACGCAGTATTTT. Its protein product is CASSVAQGANTQYF.

Only one count was recorded for this clone. The chain joins TRBV13 to TRBJ2-1, with 10 bases that match TRBD2. CDR1 and CDR2 (germline): PRHDT, FYEKMQ (reference sequence). After removal of 2 bases from V and 0 bases from J, the junction contained 7 bases not matched to a gene. This CDR3 spans 18 amino acids. The CDR3 protein is CASSLTRLAGDSYNEQFF. The CDR3 DNA follows: TGTGCCAGCAGCTTAACGCGACTAGCGGGCGACTCCTACAATGAGCAGTTCTTC.

This chain connects TRBV11-2 to TRBJ1-3; tentatively, D is TRBD1 (5 bases). This CDR3 is 14 amino acids long. The germline V gene encodes CDR1 SGHAT and CDR2 FQNNGV. V lost 5 bases to trimming and J lost 4 bases, with 12 bases between them. CDR3 amino acids: CASSRGAGGNTIYF. The CDR3, as DNA: TGTGCCAGCAGCCGCGGGGCCGGAGGAAACACCATATATTTT.